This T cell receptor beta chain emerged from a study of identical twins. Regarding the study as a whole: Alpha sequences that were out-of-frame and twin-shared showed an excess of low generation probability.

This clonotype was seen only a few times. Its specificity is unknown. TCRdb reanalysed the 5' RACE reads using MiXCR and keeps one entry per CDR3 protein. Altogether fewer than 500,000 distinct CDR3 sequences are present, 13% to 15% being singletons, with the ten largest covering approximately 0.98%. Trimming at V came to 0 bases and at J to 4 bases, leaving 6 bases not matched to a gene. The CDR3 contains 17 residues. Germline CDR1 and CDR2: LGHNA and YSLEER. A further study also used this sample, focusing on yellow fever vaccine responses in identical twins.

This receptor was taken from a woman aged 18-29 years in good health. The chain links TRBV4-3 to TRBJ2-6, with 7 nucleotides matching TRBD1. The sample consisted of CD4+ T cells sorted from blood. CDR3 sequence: CASSQETGTVGANVLTF. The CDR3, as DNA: TGCGCCAGCAGCCAAGAGACGGGGACAGTCGGGGCCAACGTCCTGACTTTC.